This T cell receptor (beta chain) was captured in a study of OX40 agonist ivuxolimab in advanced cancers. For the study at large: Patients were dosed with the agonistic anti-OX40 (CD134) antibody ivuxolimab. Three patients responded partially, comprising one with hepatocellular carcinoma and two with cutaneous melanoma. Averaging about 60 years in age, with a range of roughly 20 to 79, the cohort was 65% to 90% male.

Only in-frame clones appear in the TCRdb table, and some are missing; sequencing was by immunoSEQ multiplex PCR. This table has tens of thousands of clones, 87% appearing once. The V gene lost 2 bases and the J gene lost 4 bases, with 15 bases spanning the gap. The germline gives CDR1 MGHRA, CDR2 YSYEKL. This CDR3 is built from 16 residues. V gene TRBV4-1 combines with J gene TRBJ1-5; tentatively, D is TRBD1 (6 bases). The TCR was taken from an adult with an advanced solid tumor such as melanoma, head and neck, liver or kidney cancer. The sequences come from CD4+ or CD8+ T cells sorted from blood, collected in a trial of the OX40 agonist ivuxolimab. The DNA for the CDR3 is TGCGCCAGCAGCCAACAAACAGGGTTAGCAAATCAGCCCCAGCATTTT. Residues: CASSQQTGLANQPQHF.